These T cell receptor beta chains were read from a single sample in a study of shared clonotypes between healthy human individuals. Assay used: immunoSEQ multiplex PCR; TCRdb lists only in-frame clones, some missing. The sample lists about 680,000 clones, about 80% occurring once. The sequenced sample consisted of memory CD4+ T cells sorted from blood. The receptor set was obtained from a woman in her thirties in good health. Both conserved end residues are part of each CDR3. The D gene is left open where the match is weak. Not all rows give a size; the values are once, few, many and, for expanded clones, a class.

clone size,D gene,V gene,J gene,CDR3 DNA,CDR3 protein
.,.,TRBV15,TRBJ2-3,TGTGCCACCAGCAGAGATCTACGGAGATTTAGCACAGATACGCAGTATTTT,CATSRDLRRFSTDTQYF
.,.,TRBV9,TRBJ2-1,TGTGCCAGCAGCCTCGGGACATCCGACTACAATGAGCAGTTCTTC,CASSLGTSDYNEQFF
.,TRBD2,TRBV29-1,TRBJ2-5,TGCAGCGTAAAACTAGCGGGCCACCAAGAGACCCAGTACTTC,CSVKLAGHQETQYF
.,TRBD2,TRBV9,TRBJ2-1,TGTGCCAGCAGCCCACACTATGGGGGACTAGTGCCCTACAATGAGCAGTTCTTC,CASSPHYGGLVPYNEQFF
.,.,TRBV5-1,TRBJ1-5,TGCGCCAGCAGCCTAGACGGGACAAAGCATCAGCCCCAGCATTTT,CASSLDGTKHQPQHF
.,.,TRBV28,TRBJ1-5,TGTGCCAGCAATAGCCAGGGAAACAGGGTTGGGCCCCAGCATTTT,CASNSQGNRVGPQHF
many,TRBD1,TRBV2,TRBJ2-4,TGTGCCAGCAGTGTGGGAATTGGCATTGGACAGGGGGCGAACATTCAGTACTTC,CASSVGIGIGQGANIQYF
.,.,TRBV6-5,TRBJ2-2,TGTGCCAGCAGTTACTCGGGTTTGCAGTCCGGGGAGCTGTTTTTT,CASSYSGLQSGELFF
.,.,TRBV27,TRBJ1-4,TGTGCCAGCAGTTTAGCAACCAGGGGCGGGGGTGAAAAACTGTTTTTT,CASSLATRGGGEKLFF
.,.,TRBV7-2,TRBJ2-6,TGTGCCAGCAGCTTAGCTCCCAGAGACTCTGGGGCCAACGTCCTGACTTTC,CASSLAPRDSGANVLTF
.,.,TRBV10-3,TRBJ2-5,TGTGCCATCAGTGGCAGGGGTAAGACCCAGTACTTC,CAISGRGKTQYF
few,.,TRBV28,TRBJ2-1,TGTGCCAGCAGGTTTAGGCGGGACAATGAGCAGTTCTTC,CASRFRRDNEQFF
few,TRBD2,TRBV11-3,TRBJ2-1,TGTGCCAGCAGCTTAGGATACAGCGGGATTTACAATGAGCAGTTCTTC,CASSLGYSGIYNEQFF
.,.,TRBV14,TRBJ2-2,TGTGCCAGCAGCCAAGCTAGTCTGAACACCGGGGAGCTGTTTTTT,CASSQASLNTGELFF
few,.,TRBV5-4,TRBJ1-5,TGTGCCAGCAGCTTGGATGGGGGATGGGATCAGCCCCAGCATTTT,CASSLDGGWDQPQHF
few,.,TRBV13,TRBJ1-1,TGTGCCAGCAGCTTGGAGACAGTGACATTGAACACTGAAGCTTTCTTT,CASSLETVTLNTEAFF
.,.,TRBV28,TRBJ1-1,TGTGCCAGCAGTTTTACGGGCGGGGACACTGAAGCTTTCTTT,CASSFTGGDTEAFF
.,TRBD2,TRBV18,TRBJ2-7,TGTGCCAGCTCACCACCTAGCGGGACCGTTTTTTACGAGCAGTACTTC,CASSPPSGTVFYEQYF
.,.,TRBV30,TRBJ2-7,TGTGCCTGGAGTGTTGGAGGGCGGCAGTACTTC,CAWSVGGRQYF
.,TRBD2,TRBV4-1,TRBJ2-1,TGCGCCAGCAGCCAAACCGTCCTAGCGGGGGCCTACAATGAGCAGTTCTTC,CASSQTVLAGAYNEQFF
few,.,TRBV4-1,TRBJ1-1,TGCGCCAGCAGCCAAGATGAAGGGGGTGGGGAAGCTTTCTTT,CASSQDEGGGEAFF
few,TRBD2,TRBV5-4,TRBJ2-7,TGTGCCAGCAGCTTATCGGTACTAGCGGGAAGGGAGCAGTACTTC,CASSLSVLAGREQYF
.,.,TRBV27,TRBJ2-3,TGTGCCAGCAGCGAACACGGACTCGGCGATAATACGCAGTATTTT,CASSEHGLGDNTQYF
.,.,TRBV7-9,TRBJ2-1,TGTGCCAGCAGTCCTACGGGGGCGCGGCGGCTTAGGGCATATGAGCAGTTCTTC,CASSPTGARRLRAYEQFF
.,.,TRBV11-2,TRBJ2-7,TGTGCCAGCGAGGACAACATCTACGAGCAGTACTTC,CASEDNIYEQYF